Listed below are T cell receptor beta chains from one sample, sequenced in a study. In TCRdb, the 5' RACE reads were re-called with MiXCR into one record per CDR3 protein. The sample holds tens of thousands of distinct CDR3 sequences, roughly 28% seen once. Sequencing was done on a sample of tumor-infiltrating Tregs sorted from the breast tumor. Receptor source: a female donor with breast cancer. Each CDR3 is given with its conserved first and last residue. The order of the fields is clone size, D gene, V gene, J gene, CDR3 protein, CDR3 DNA. A D gene is named only where the DNA matches it firmly. Clone size appears in some rows only: once, few, many, or a class for an expanded clone.

many,.,TRBV7-2,TRBJ2-3,CASSLAGARGDTQYF,TGTGCCAGCAGCTTAGCGGGGGCACGGGGAGATACGCAGTATTTT
.,TRBD1,TRBV12-3/TRBV12-4,TRBJ1-3,CASSPRTGWIGNTIYF,TGTGCCAGCAGTCCCCGGACAGGGTGGATCGGAAACACCATATATTTT
.,.,TRBV7-2,TRBJ1-5,CASSLYVWGNQPQHF,TGTGCCAGCAGCTTATATGTTTGGGGCAATCAGCCCCAGCATTTT
.,.,TRBV10-3,TRBJ1-2,CAITADPSNLDYGYTF,TGTGCCATCACTGCGGACCCCTCAAATTTGGACTATGGCTACACCTTC
.,TRBD2,TRBV20-1,TRBJ2-1,CSAALAGDLSYNEQFF,TGCAGTGCTGCTCTAGCGGGTGACCTTTCCTACAATGAGCAGTTCTTC
.,.,TRBV7-2,TRBJ2-6,CASSPPRVSGANVLTF,TGTGCCAGCAGCCCCCCCAGGGTTTCTGGGGCCAACGTCCTGACTTTC
.,.,TRBV4-1,TRBJ1-3,CASRQDFFMINTIYF,TGCGCCAGCAGGCAAGATTTTTTTATGATAAACACCATATATTTT
few,TRBD2,TRBV4-2,TRBJ2-1,CASSPGTSGINEQFF,TGTGCCAGCAGCCCCGGGACTAGCGGGATTAATGAGCAGTTCTTC
few,.,TRBV12-3/TRBV12-4,TRBJ1-1,CASSLFNTEAFF,TGTGCCAGCAGTTTGTTCAACACTGAAGCTTTCTTT
.,TRBD1,TRBV27,TRBJ2-7,CASSRGLPYEQYF,TGTGCCAGCAGCAGGGGGCTACCCTACGAGCAGTACTTC
.,TRBD1,TRBV20-1,TRBJ1-5,CSARDHRQGSQPQHF,TGCAGTGCTAGAGATCACAGACAGGGGAGTCAGCCCCAGCATTTT
.,.,TRBV5-1,TRBJ1-1,CASSLYGGQGTEAFF,TGCGCCAGCAGCTTGTACGGGGGGCAGGGAACTGAAGCTTTCTTT
.,TRBD1,TRBV5-6,TRBJ2-3,CANSLIQGAVNTQYF,TGTGCCAACAGCTTGATACAGGGGGCTGTGAATACGCAGTATTTT
.,TRBD1,TRBV30,TRBJ1-6,CACLLPAGGAPLHF,TGTGCCTGTCTCCTCCCGGCAGGGGGGGCACCCCTCCACTTT
.,TRBD2,TRBV9,TRBJ2-3,CASSPGTSGGGFTDTQYF,TGTGCCAGCAGCCCCGGGACTAGCGGGGGGGGATTCACAGATACGCAGTATTTT